The T cell receptor (beta chain) under discussion was sequenced for a study of blood T cell repertoires in COVID-19. V lost 3 bases and J lost 1; bases outside the gene matches: 7. Germline V gene data show CDR1 as SGHNT and CDR2 as YYREEE (reference sequence). The CDR3 runs to 15 residues. Libraries were prepared by immunoSEQ multiplex PCR; TCRdb keeps only in-frame clonotypes and omits some of them. The table lists approximately 82,000 clones, almost 95% of them singletons. The clonotype comes from a woman aged 60-70 years with active COVID-19. The sequenced material came from peripheral blood. The V call is TRBV5-4, the J call TRBJ2-7; 7 bases fit TRBD1. DNA for the CDR3: TGTGCCAGCAGCTCCGGACAGGCCCTATCCTACGAGCAGTACTTC. Translated, it gives CASSSGQALSYEQYF.